A selection of T cell receptor beta chains follows, all from one sample in a study of shared clonotypes between healthy human individuals. Using immunoSEQ multiplex PCR, the repertoire was profiled, and TCRdb retains in-frame clones only, with some absent. The repertoire holds 2 million to 2.5 million clones, with under 97% as singletons. The sequenced sample was naive CD4+ T cells sorted from blood. The source of these receptors is a young man in good health. The CDR3 runs from the conserved cysteine through the conserved F or W. The order of the fields is D gene, clone size, J gene, V gene, CDR3 protein, CDR3 DNA. The D gene is left open where the match is weak. Rows may omit the clone size; those that give it use once, few, many or a size class.

d_gene: .
abundance: .
j_gene: TRBJ1-1
v_gene: TRBV2
CDR3aa: CAARTLTWDTEAFF
CDR3nt: TGTGCCGCCAGGACCCTAACCTGGGACACTGAAGCTTTCTTT

d_gene: TRBD2
abundance: .
j_gene: TRBJ2-1
v_gene: TRBV6-4
CDR3aa: CASSDRGGSYNEQFF
CDR3nt: TGTGCCAGCAGTGACCGGGGGGGATCCTACAATGAGCAGTTCTTC

d_gene: .
abundance: .
j_gene: TRBJ1-1
v_gene: TRBV18
CDR3aa: CASSPEMAGLAANTEAFF
CDR3nt: TGTGCCAGCTCACCCGAAATGGCGGGACTGGCAGCGAACACTGAAGCTTTCTTT

d_gene: TRBD1
abundance: .
j_gene: TRBJ2-3
v_gene: TRBV18
CDR3aa: CASSRRGQGETDTQYF
CDR3nt: TGTGCCAGCTCTCGAAGGGGACAGGGGGAAACAGATACGCAGTATTTT

d_gene: .
abundance: .
j_gene: TRBJ2-5
v_gene: TRBV5-1
CDR3aa: CASSLGVGSGETQYF
CDR3nt: TGCGCCAGCAGCTTGGGGGTGGGATCAGGAGAGACCCAGTACTTC

d_gene: .
abundance: .
j_gene: TRBJ2-2
v_gene: TRBV7-7
CDR3aa: CASSLNGHTGELFF
CDR3nt: TGTGCTAGCAGCTTAAACGGACACACCGGGGAGCTGTTTTTT

d_gene: TRBD2
abundance: .
j_gene: TRBJ2-5
v_gene: TRBV10-2
CDR3aa: CASTPGLAIQETQYF
CDR3nt: TGCGCCAGTACACCGGGACTAGCGATTCAAGAGACCCAGTACTTC

d_gene: .
abundance: .
j_gene: TRBJ2-5
v_gene: TRBV5-4
CDR3aa: CASTLRASETQYF
CDR3nt: TGTGCCAGCACCTTGCGAGCCTCGGAGACCCAGTACTTC

d_gene: .
abundance: .
j_gene: TRBJ1-5
v_gene: TRBV29-1
CDR3aa: CSVDHQGYSNQPQHF
CDR3nt: TGCAGCGTTGATCACCAGGGTTATAGCAATCAGCCCCAGCATTTT

d_gene: .
abundance: .
j_gene: TRBJ2-7
v_gene: TRBV13
CDR3aa: CASSQGGYSYEQYF
CDR3nt: TGTGCCAGCAGCCAGGGCGGCTACTCCTACGAGCAGTACTTC

d_gene: .
abundance: .
j_gene: TRBJ1-6
v_gene: TRBV5-1
CDR3aa: CASSLAGLMNSPLHF
CDR3nt: TGCGCCAGCAGCTTGGCCGGCCTGATGAATTCACCCCTCCACTTT

d_gene: TRBD1
abundance: .
j_gene: TRBJ1-2
v_gene: TRBV6-6
CDR3aa: CASSYAGTEYGYTF
CDR3nt: TGTGCCAGCAGTTACGCCGGGACAGAATATGGCTACACCTTC

d_gene: .
abundance: .
j_gene: TRBJ2-3
v_gene: TRBV6-5
CDR3aa: CASSYSGTSTDTQYF
CDR3nt: TGTGCCAGCAGTTACTCTGGAACCAGCACAGATACGCAGTATTTT

d_gene: .
abundance: .
j_gene: TRBJ2-7
v_gene: TRBV4-3
CDR3aa: CASSQMMGQQQYF
CDR3nt: TGCGCCAGCAGCCAGATGATGGGGCAACAGCAGTACTTC

d_gene: .
abundance: .
j_gene: TRBJ1-2
v_gene: TRBV2
CDR3aa: CASRATGSYGYTF
CDR3nt: TGTGCCAGCAGAGCTACAGGGTCCTATGGCTACACCTTC

d_gene: .
abundance: .
j_gene: TRBJ2-3
v_gene: TRBV2
CDR3aa: CASSEARTDTQYF
CDR3nt: TGTGCCAGCAGTGAAGCCCGTACAGATACGCAGTATTTT

d_gene: TRBD1
abundance: .
j_gene: TRBJ2-5
v_gene: TRBV6-6
CDR3aa: CASSTLTGQQETQYF
CDR3nt: TGTGCCAGCAGTACACTGACAGGGCAGCAAGAGACCCAGTACTTC

d_gene: TRBD1
abundance: .
j_gene: TRBJ1-2
v_gene: TRBV19
CDR3aa: CASIEGDSTGYGYTF
CDR3nt: TGTGCCAGTATAGAAGGGGACAGTACGGGCTATGGCTACACCTTC

d_gene: .
abundance: .
j_gene: TRBJ2-3
v_gene: TRBV7-9
CDR3aa: CASSPGLGASTDTQYF
CDR3nt: TGTGCCAGCAGCCCGGGTTTGGGCGCTAGCACAGATACGCAGTATTTT

d_gene: .
abundance: .
j_gene: TRBJ2-5
v_gene: TRBV7-2
CDR3aa: CASSFGREETQYF
CDR3nt: TGTGCCAGCAGCTTCGGCAGGGAAGAGACCCAGTACTTC

d_gene: TRBD1
abundance: .
j_gene: TRBJ1-1
v_gene: TRBV30
CDR3aa: CAWIRQGNTEAFF
CDR3nt: TGTGCCTGGATTAGACAGGGGAACACTGAAGCTTTCTTT

d_gene: .
abundance: .
j_gene: TRBJ1-4
v_gene: TRBV7-2
CDR3aa: CASSSRANEKLFF
CDR3nt: TGTGCCAGCAGCTCAAGGGCTAATGAAAAACTGTTTTTT

d_gene: .
abundance: .
j_gene: TRBJ2-2
v_gene: TRBV7-8
CDR3aa: CASSLAGPGELFF
CDR3nt: TGTGCCAGCAGCTTAGCGGGTCCCGGGGAGCTGTTTTTT

d_gene: TRBD2
abundance: .
j_gene: TRBJ2-5
v_gene: TRBV7-9
CDR3aa: CASSFGAGGETQYF
CDR3nt: TGTGCCAGCAGCTTCGGAGCGGGAGGTGAGACCCAGTACTTC

d_gene: TRBD1
abundance: once
j_gene: TRBJ1-1
v_gene: TRBV6-1
CDR3aa: CASSARDSNTEAFF
CDR3nt: TGTGCCAGCAGTGCTCGGGACAGTAACACTGAAGCTTTCTTT

d_gene: .
abundance: .
j_gene: TRBJ1-4
v_gene: TRBV6-5
CDR3aa: CASSYSVQGLGEKLFF
CDR3nt: TGTGCCAGCAGTTACTCGGTTCAGGGGTTGGGAGAAAAACTGTTTTTT

d_gene: .
abundance: .
j_gene: TRBJ2-3
v_gene: TRBV4-1
CDR3aa: CASSQVELDTQYF
CDR3nt: TGCGCCAGCAGCCAAGTCGAGCTGGATACGCAGTATTTT

d_gene: TRBD1
abundance: .
j_gene: TRBJ1-1
v_gene: TRBV6-5
CDR3aa: CASSYSGQGGSTEAFF
CDR3nt: TGTGCCAGCAGTTACTCCGGACAGGGGGGAAGCACTGAAGCTTTCTTT

d_gene: TRBD1
abundance: once
j_gene: TRBJ1-2
v_gene: TRBV6-1
CDR3aa: CASSGQGTGYTF
CDR3nt: TGTGCCAGCAGTGGACAGGGTACTGGCTACACCTTC

d_gene: TRBD2
abundance: once
j_gene: TRBJ2-7
v_gene: TRBV27
CDR3aa: CASSYGGGNSYEQYF
CDR3nt: TGTGCCAGCAGTTACGGCGGGGGGAACTCCTACGAGCAGTACTTC

d_gene: .
abundance: .
j_gene: TRBJ1-3
v_gene: TRBV4-3
CDR3aa: CASSQDPRGGNTIYF
CDR3nt: TGCGCCAGCAGCCAAGATCCGCGAGGTGGAAACACCATATATTTT

d_gene: TRBD2
abundance: .
j_gene: TRBJ2-7
v_gene: TRBV7-2
CDR3aa: CASSVAGGGSYEQYF
CDR3nt: TGTGCCAGCAGCGTAGCGGGAGGGGGGTCGTACGAGCAGTACTTC

d_gene: .
abundance: .
j_gene: TRBJ1-5
v_gene: TRBV30
CDR3aa: CAWSVRGLVDQPQHF
CDR3nt: TGTGCCTGGAGTGTACGGGGCCTGGTGGATCAGCCCCAGCATTTT

d_gene: .
abundance: .
j_gene: TRBJ2-1
v_gene: TRBV7-8
CDR3aa: CASSPGASYNEQFF
CDR3nt: TGTGCCAGCAGCCCGGGAGCCTCCTACAATGAGCAGTTCTTC

d_gene: .
abundance: .
j_gene: TRBJ1-4
v_gene: TRBV7-6
CDR3aa: CASSLYGGTLGNEKLFF
CDR3nt: TGTGCCAGCAGCTTATACGGTGGGACCCTGGGTAACGAAAAACTGTTTTTT

d_gene: .
abundance: .
j_gene: TRBJ2-7
v_gene: TRBV15
CDR3aa: CATSRVLGGLSYEQYF
CDR3nt: TGTGCCACCAGCAGAGTTCTCGGGGGGCTATCCTACGAGCAGTACTTC

d_gene: TRBD2
abundance: .
j_gene: TRBJ2-2
v_gene: TRBV5-1
CDR3aa: CASSPGWTSTGELFF
CDR3nt: TGCGCCAGCAGCCCAGGATGGACTAGCACCGGGGAGCTGTTTTTT

d_gene: .
abundance: .
j_gene: TRBJ1-2
v_gene: TRBV29-1
CDR3aa: CSVVQGYGYTF
CDR3nt: TGCAGCGTTGTACAGGGCTATGGCTACACCTTC

d_gene: TRBD1
abundance: .
j_gene: TRBJ1-4
v_gene: TRBV4-1
CDR3aa: CASSQDRGQGGEKLFF
CDR3nt: TGCGCCAGCAGCCAAGATCGAGGACAGGGAGGAGAAAAACTGTTTTTT

d_gene: TRBD2
abundance: .
j_gene: TRBJ2-7
v_gene: TRBV9
CDR3aa: CASSVAASGRYEQYF
CDR3nt: TGTGCCAGCAGCGTAGCGGCTAGCGGGAGGTACGAGCAGTACTTC

d_gene: TRBD1
abundance: .
j_gene: TRBJ2-1
v_gene: TRBV30
CDR3aa: CAWSVQGGSEFF
CDR3nt: TGTGCCTGGAGTGTCCAAGGGGGCAGTGAGTTCTTC

d_gene: .
abundance: few
j_gene: TRBJ2-2
v_gene: TRBV5-1
CDR3aa: CASSLQGYTGELFF
CDR3nt: TGCGCCAGCAGCTTACAGGGTTACACCGGGGAGCTGTTTTTT

d_gene: .
abundance: .
j_gene: TRBJ2-7
v_gene: TRBV6-5
CDR3aa: CASSYSGRGGYEQYF
CDR3nt: TGTGCCAGCAGTTACTCAGGCAGGGGAGGCTACGAGCAGTACTTC

d_gene: TRBD2
abundance: .
j_gene: TRBJ2-1
v_gene: TRBV7-9
CDR3aa: CASSPPLAGGPNEQFF
CDR3nt: TGTGCCAGCAGCCCGCCACTAGCGGGAGGGCCAAATGAGCAGTTCTTC

d_gene: .
abundance: .
j_gene: TRBJ1-1
v_gene: TRBV6-1
CDR3aa: CASRDQTGPNTEAFF
CDR3nt: TGTGCCAGCAGAGATCAAACAGGGCCGAACACTGAAGCTTTCTTT

d_gene: .
abundance: once
j_gene: TRBJ1-2
v_gene: TRBV6-1
CDR3aa: CASSEAAQGYGYTF
CDR3nt: TGTGCCAGCAGTGAAGCGGCACAGGGCTATGGCTACACCTTC

d_gene: .
abundance: once
j_gene: TRBJ2-7
v_gene: TRBV7-9
CDR3aa: CASGDISYEQYF
CDR3nt: TGTGCCAGCGGGGATATCTCCTACGAGCAGTACTTC

d_gene: .
abundance: .
j_gene: TRBJ2-1
v_gene: TRBV21-1
CDR3aa: CASSEGSGTSSYNEQFF
CDR3nt: TGTGCCAGCAGCGAAGGCAGCGGGACTAGCTCCTACAATGAGCAGTTCTTC

d_gene: TRBD2
abundance: .
j_gene: TRBJ2-1
v_gene: TRBV18
CDR3aa: CASSPPSGLAGLNEQFF
CDR3nt: TGTGCCAGCTCACCACCGAGTGGACTAGCGGGATTGAATGAGCAGTTCTTC

d_gene: TRBD2
abundance: .
j_gene: TRBJ2-3
v_gene: TRBV9
CDR3aa: CASSMTSGNPSTDTQYF
CDR3nt: TGTGCCAGCAGCATGACTAGCGGAAACCCTAGCACAGATACGCAGTATTTT

d_gene: TRBD2
abundance: .
j_gene: TRBJ2-1
v_gene: TRBV9
CDR3aa: CASSVGPAGAYNEQFF
CDR3nt: TGTGCCAGCAGCGTAGGTCCAGCGGGAGCCTACAATGAGCAGTTCTTC

d_gene: TRBD2
abundance: .
j_gene: TRBJ2-3
v_gene: TRBV5-4
CDR3aa: CASSDRAGATDTQYF
CDR3nt: TGTGCCAGCAGCGACCGAGCGGGAGCCACAGATACGCAGTATTTT

d_gene: .
abundance: .
j_gene: TRBJ1-1
v_gene: TRBV6-1
CDR3aa: CASSVESWTEAFF
CDR3nt: TGTGCCAGCAGTGTCGAATCCTGGACTGAAGCTTTCTTT

d_gene: .
abundance: .
j_gene: TRBJ2-6
v_gene: TRBV29-1
CDR3aa: CSVIGQGRANVLTF
CDR3nt: TGCAGCGTCATTGGACAAGGGAGAGCCAACGTCCTGACTTTC

d_gene: .
abundance: .
j_gene: TRBJ1-1
v_gene: TRBV6-5
CDR3aa: CASSPLSKSEAFF
CDR3nt: TGTGCCAGCAGCCCACTGTCTAAATCTGAAGCTTTCTTT

d_gene: TRBD2
abundance: .
j_gene: TRBJ2-5
v_gene: TRBV7-9
CDR3aa: CASSIIAGAAETQYF
CDR3nt: TGTGCCAGCAGCATCATAGCGGGAGCAGCGGAGACCCAGTACTTC

d_gene: TRBD1
abundance: .
j_gene: TRBJ1-2
v_gene: TRBV7-2
CDR3aa: CASSLGWTGRVGYTF
CDR3nt: TGTGCCAGCAGCCTTGGATGGACAGGAAGAGTTGGCTACACCTTC

d_gene: .
abundance: .
j_gene: TRBJ1-4
v_gene: TRBV5-4
CDR3aa: CASSLGPATNEKLFF
CDR3nt: TGTGCCAGCAGCTTGGGCCCTGCAACTAATGAAAAACTGTTTTTT

d_gene: .
abundance: .
j_gene: TRBJ2-1
v_gene: TRBV7-2
CDR3aa: CASSLEASRSNEQFF
CDR3nt: TGTGCCAGCAGCTTAGAGGCTAGCCGGAGCAATGAGCAGTTCTTC